Each of the 32 T cell receptor beta chains below was sequenced from the same sample in a study of blood T cell repertoires in COVID-19. The method was immunoSEQ multiplex PCR; TCRdb's version includes in-frame clones alone and lacks a portion of them. The sample has 250,000 to 350,000 clones, 70% to 90% seen once. The sample taken for sequencing was PBMCs or T cells enriched from blood (not recorded which). These receptor sequences come from an older woman in a cohort exposed to, infected with or recovered from COVID-19 (not recorded which).

In this sample, this clone turned up a few times. The gene calls are TRBV19 and TRBJ2-7; D perhaps matches TRBD1 (6 bases). The CDR3 has 11 residues. V was cut by 11 bases and J by 4 bases, with 12 bases left in between. Germline CDR1 is LNHDA and CDR2 is SQIVND (reference sequence). The CDR3 region is CASGQLYEQYF. The CDR3 nucleotides are TGTGCCTCAGGACAGCTATACGAGCAGTACTTC.

The chain has TRBV24-1 and TRBJ2-7; possible D gene TRBD1, 6 bases. This CDR3 comprises 13 residues. V was shortened by 4 bases and J by 5 bases, with 11 bases between the two germline ends. Germline values: CDR1 KGHDR, CDR2 SFDVKD. The CDR3 DNA sequence: TGTGCCACCAGTGAACAGGGTGGAAACGAGCAGTACTTC. It codes for CATSEQGGNEQYF.

The chain is built from TRBV27 and TRBJ1-1; 10 bases are a match to TRBD1. Germline V gene data show CDR1 as MNHEY and CDR2 as SMNVEV (reference sequence). The length of the CDR3 is 13 residues. With V trimmed by 11 bases and J by 6 bases, 9 bases remained unmatched. The CDR3 DNA sequence: TGTGCCCCTCGACAGGGGGCGGGCGCTGAAGCTTTCTTT. Residues: CAPRQGAGAEAFF.

The V call is TRBV5-1, the J call TRBJ2-7; tentatively, D is TRBD1 (5 bases). Germline CDR1 SGHRS, CDR2 YFSETQ. V was trimmed by 0 bases and J by 3 bases, leaving 7 bases between them. The CDR3 totals 13 residues. CDR3 loop: CASSLDDSYEQYF. CDR3 in DNA: TGCGCCAGCAGCTTGGACGACAGCTACGAGCAGTACTTC.

J is TRBJ2-1 and V is TRBV6-2 or TRBV6-3; TRBD2 aligns across 11 bases. Per germline, CDR1 MNHEY and CDR2 SVGEGT. J lost 8 bases, V lost 2 bases, and 17 bases had no gene match. The CDR3 spans 19 residues. The DNA of the CDR3 is TGTGCCAGCAGTTACCACCTGACTAGCGGGATAGGGGGTATGTATGAGCAGTTCTTC. It codes for CASSYHLTSGIGGMYEQFF.

For the CDR3, the DNA is TGTGCCAGCAGCTGGGCGGGACTAGCGAATCGTAGATACAATGAGCAGTTCTTC. The encoded protein is CASSWAGLANRRYNEQFF. The V and J genes are TRBV7-9 and TRBJ2-1; 10 bases map to TRBD2. The V segment lost 4 bases and the J segment 4 bases; nucleotides outside the gene matches: 13. This CDR3 is built from 18 residues. From germline, CDR1 is SEHNR and CDR2 FQNEAQ (reference sequence).

The rearrangement links TRBV6-5 to TRBJ2-4; 8 bases agree with TRBD2. The V gene's germline CDR1 is MNHEY and CDR2 SVGAGI. The CDR3 covers 14 residues. V shed 3 bases, J shed 7 bases, and the junction held 5 bases outside the gene matches. The CDR3 DNA reads TGTGCCAGCAGTTATGCCCAGCGGGAGAACATTCAGTACTTC. Protein product: CASSYAQRENIQYF.

V and J are TRBV9 and TRBJ2-3, with 10 bases fitting TRBD2. Germline CDR1 reads SGDLS; CDR2 reads YYNGEE. Losses at the gene ends were 0 bases for V and 4 bases for J; bases not matched to a gene: 11. The CDR3 spans 18 residues. CDR3 amino acids: CASSVGLAGVSLPDTQYF. The CDR3 coding sequence is TGTGCCAGCAGCGTAGGGCTAGCGGGAGTCTCCCTACCAGATACGCAGTATTTT.

The chain combines TRBV5-8 with TRBJ2-1; 10 nucleotides agree with TRBD1. Trimming took 2 bases from V and 8 from J; bases not matched to a gene: 7. The CDR3 runs to 15 residues. The V gene's germline CDR1 is SGHTS and CDR2 YDEGEE. The chain's CDR3 is CASSFDRGHDDEQFF. DNA of the CDR3: TGTGCCAGCAGCTTTGACAGGGGGCATGACGATGAGCAGTTCTTC. The whole variable domain, remainder taken from reference TRBV5-8 and TRBJ2-1, is EAGVTQSPTHLIKTRGQQATLRCSPISGHTSVYWYQQALGLGLQFLLWYDEGEERNRGNFPPRFSGRQFPNYSSELNVNALELEDSALYLCASSFDRGHDDEQFFGPGTRLTVL.

The rearrangement uses TRBV19 and TRBJ1-6; 7 bases agree with TRBD1. This CDR3 is built from 15 residues. Germline CDR1 is LNHDA and CDR2 is SQIVND (reference sequence). The V gene end was trimmed by 5 bases and the J gene end by 6 bases; junction bases not matched to a gene: 7. The CDR3 DNA sequence: TGTGCCAGTAGTCCTACCGGGACAGTTAATTCACCCCTCCACTTT. Translation gives CASSPTGTVNSPLHF.

The V gene is TRBV27, the J gene TRBJ1-2; 7 bases are a match to TRBD1. V gave up 5 bases and J gave up 5 bases; unmatched junction bases: 5. This CDR3 is built from 13 residues. Germline CDR1 and CDR2: MNHEY and SMNVEV (reference sequence). CDR3 sequence reads: CASSIRTGYGYTF. The CDR3 DNA reads TGTGCCAGCAGTATTAGGACAGGTTATGGCTACACCTTC.

This clone was seen a few times. This chain uses TRBV28 with TRBJ1-5; possible D gene TRBD1, 5 bases. The CDR3 covers 14 residues. Looked up from germline, CDR1 is MDHEN and CDR2 is SYDVKM. Trimming left V 3 bases short and J 9 bases short, with 15 bases between. The CDR3 DNA is TGTGCCAGCAGTTTCGGGAGGGGATCACTGCCCCAGCATTTT. It translates to CASSFGRGSLPQHF.

The chain has TRBV7-9 and TRBJ2-1, with 7 positions matching TRBD2. Trimming took 0 bases from V and 4 from J; bases not matched to a gene: 3. Germline V gene sequence: CDR1 SEHNR, CDR2 FQNEAQ (reference sequence). The CDR3 has 15 residues. CDR3 DNA: TGTGCCAGCAGCTTAGCACTAGCGTTTTACAATGAGCAGTTCTTC. Protein: CASSLALAFYNEQFF.

V usage is TRBV12-3 or TRBV12-4 and J usage is TRBJ1-1, with a possible D match to TRBD1 (5 bases). V was cut by 3 bases and J by 4 bases, with 9 bases left in between. CDR3 length equals 13 residues. The chain's CDR3 is CASSFKRGTEAFF. The CDR3 coding sequence is TGTGCCAGCAGTTTTAAAAGGGGCACTGAAGCTTTCTTT.

This chain joins TRBV9 and TRBJ2-1; D uncertain. Germline V CDR1 and CDR2: SGDLS, YYNGEE. The CDR3 runs 12 residues. V lost 0 bases and J lost 9, with 7 bases in between. This chain's CDR3 is CASSVDVGEQFF. CDR3 sequence (DNA): TGTGCCAGCAGCGTAGATGTCGGTGAGCAGTTCTTC.

A single count supports this clone. V gene TRBV7-8 combines with J gene TRBJ2-3, with a tentative D call TRBD1 (5 bases). Germline V CDR1 and CDR2: SGHVS, FQNEAQ. The length of the CDR3 is 16 residues. Trimming stripped 2 bases from V and 2 bases from J, with 14 bases between. The CDR3 region is CASSLNAGQYTDTQYF. DNA of the CDR3: TGTGCCAGCAGCTTAAATGCAGGGCAGTACACAGATACGCAGTATTTT.

This clone was recorded only once. The chain uses TRBV5-8 and TRBJ2-7; TRBD1 matches at 9 bases. This CDR3 spans 17 amino acids. CDR1 SGHTS and CDR2 YDEGEE come from the germline V gene. V shed 0 bases and J 6 bases; nucleotides not matched to a gene: 13. The CDR3 loop reads CASSLAMPGTGLGEQYF. The CDR3, as DNA: TGTGCCAGCAGCTTGGCCATGCCCGGGACAGGGCTTGGCGAGCAGTACTTC. The complete variable domain, with remaining parts taken from reference TRBV5-8 and TRBJ2-7, reads EAGVTQSPTHLIKTRGQQATLRCSPISGHTSVYWYQQALGLGLQFLLWYDEGEERNRGNFPPRFSGRQFPNYSSELNVNALELEDSALYLCASSLAMPGTGLGEQYFGPGTRLTVT.

V and J are TRBV9 and TRBJ2-3, with 7 bases aligning to TRBD2. CDR3 size: 15 residues. CDR1 is SGDLS and CDR2 is YYNGEE in the germline V gene. V trimming: 4 bases; J trimming: 2 bases; junction bases outside the gene matches: 7. CDR3 loop: CASSLAGTTTDTQYF. The CDR3 DNA reads TGTGCCAGCAGCCTCGCCGGGACTACCACAGATACGCAGTATTTT.

The rearrangement uses TRBV24-1 and TRBJ2-3; possibly TRBD2 for D (5 bases). CDR1 is KGHDR and CDR2 is SFDVKD in the germline V gene. Trimming removed 7 bases from V and 5 bases from J, with 15 bases in between. CDR3 size: 14 residues. For the CDR3, the DNA is TGTGCCACCAGAGGAGCGGAGAGGAGAGATACGCAGTATTTT. Translating it yields CATRGAERRDTQYF.

The chain combines TRBV9 with TRBJ2-1; 7 bases align to TRBD2. Unmatched junction bases numbered 7, after V lost 0 bases and J lost 10 bases. The CDR3 is 14 amino acids. Germline V CDR1 and CDR2: SGDLS, YYNGEE. CDR3 sequence reads: CASSVEGSGTEQFF. The CDR3 nucleotides are TGTGCCAGCAGCGTAGAGGGGAGCGGGACCGAGCAGTTCTTC.

This chain links TRBV25-1 with TRBJ1-3, with D uncertain. The CDR3 loop spans 15 amino acids. The germline V gene has CDR1 MGHDK and CDR2 SYGVNS. The V end lost 1 base, the J end lost 0 bases, and 7 bases lay between the germline ends. CDR3 amino acids: CASSESPSSGNTIYF. CDR3 DNA sequence: TGTGCCAGCAGTGAATCCCCGAGCTCTGGAAACACCATATATTTT.

V gene TRBV4-1 combines with J gene TRBJ2-5; 7 nucleotides align to TRBD2. Germline V gives CDR1 MGHRA, CDR2 YSYEKL. The CDR3 covers 14 residues. The junction had 0 bases not matched to a gene; V was cut back by 1 base and J by 1 base. The CDR3 nucleotides read TGCGCCAGCAGCCAAGGGACTAGCCAAGAGACCCAGTACTTC. Residues: CASSQGTSQETQYF.

This sequence joins TRBV7-2 and TRBJ2-1, with D maybe TRBD2 (6 bases). V was shortened by 3 bases and J by 10 bases, with 19 bases between the two germline ends. In germline, CDR1 is SGHTA, CDR2 FQGNSA. CDR3 length: 15 amino acids. Written as DNA, the CDR3 is TGTGCCAGCAGCTTCCGGAGGGGCAGCCCGGACGAGCAGTTCTTC. It specifies CASSFRRGSPDEQFF.

The gene calls are TRBV19 and TRBJ2-1; 9 bases agree with TRBD1. The CDR3 runs 14 residues. Per germline, CDR1 LNHDA and CDR2 SQIVND (reference sequence). The junction had 4 bases not matched to a gene; V was cut back by 3 bases and J by 7 bases. The CDR3 reads CASSIVDRGNEQFF. CDR3 DNA: TGTGCCAGTAGTATTGTCGACAGGGGGAATGAGCAGTTCTTC.

This clone has only one observation. V is TRBV28 and J is TRBJ2-2; 7 nucleotides match TRBD1. The V gene end was trimmed by 4 bases and the J gene end by 3 bases; junction bases not matched to a gene: 8. The CDR3 consists of 16 residues. In germline, CDR1 is MDHEN, CDR2 SYDVKM. As DNA, the CDR3 is TGTGCCAGCAGTTCCGACGACAGGGATTACACCGGGGAGCTGTTTTTT. Its translation: CASSSDDRDYTGELFF.

The rearrangement joins TRBV6-6 to TRBJ1-1; perhaps TRBD1 as D (6 bases). CDR1 and CDR2 (germline): MNHNY, SVGAGI (reference sequence). V lost 4 bases and J 3 bases, leaving 12 bases between the germline ends. This CDR3 comprises 14 residues. The CDR3 protein is CASSFTGLDTEAFF. The CDR3 DNA follows: TGTGCCAGCAGTTTCACAGGGTTGGACACTGAAGCTTTCTTT.

The chain is built from TRBV7-2 and TRBJ1-1; a possible D gene is TRBD1 (6 bases). CDR3 length equals 14 residues. V was trimmed by 6 bases and J by 4 bases, leaving 15 bases between them. CDR1 and CDR2 (germline): SGHTA, FQGNSA. CDR3 sequence reads: CASRLYRESTEAFF. CDR3 sequence (DNA): TGTGCCAGCAGGTTGTACAGGGAAAGCACTGAAGCTTTCTTT.

The chain employs TRBV5-1 and TRBJ2-7; 11 bases agree with TRBD2. This CDR3 region has 19 residues. With V trimmed by 0 bases and J by 6 bases, 17 bases remained unmatched. The germline gives CDR1 SGHRS, CDR2 YFSETQ. The CDR3 is CASSLVPLAGGYTISEQYF. The CDR3 coding sequence is TGCGCCAGCAGCTTGGTTCCCCTAGCGGGAGGTTATACAATCTCCGAGCAGTACTTC.

The V call is TRBV27, the J call TRBJ1-6, with unresolved D. Germline V CDR1 and CDR2: MNHEY, SMNVEV (reference sequence). The V end lost 6 bases, the J end lost 3 bases, and 15 bases lay between the germline ends. The CDR3 length is 16 residues. Here the CDR3 reads CASSLSAGIYNSPLHF. The CDR3 DNA reads TGTGCCAGCAGCCTCTCTGCCGGGATCTATAATTCACCCCTCCACTTT.

CDR3 nucleotides: TGTGCCAGCAGCGTAGGTTTCTCTCGGGTAGCGGCCAGCTCCTACAATGAGCAGTTCTTC. It is translated as CASSVGFSRVAASSYNEQFF. The chain joins TRBV9 to TRBJ2-1, with TRBD2 as a possible D gene (6 bases). The CDR3 is made up of 20 amino acids. V was trimmed by 0 bases and J by 0 bases, leaving 22 bases between them. CDR1 is SGDLS and CDR2 is YYNGEE in the germline V gene. The variable domain in full, with the rest retrieved from reference TRBV9 and TRBJ2-1, is DSGVTQTPKHLITATGQRVTLRCSPRSGDLSVYWYQQSLDQGLQFLIQYYNGEERAKGNILERFSAQQFPDLHSELNLSSLELGDSALYFCASSVGFSRVAASSYNEQFFGPGTRLTVL.

This clone was detected many times. V gene TRBV5-1 combines with J gene TRBJ2-7, with TRBD1 matching 8 bases. V dropped 0 bases and J dropped 3; count of bases not matched to a gene: 20. The germline V gene encodes CDR1 SGHRS and CDR2 YFSETQ. This CDR3 spans 20 amino acids. The CDR3 loop is CASSLAKKSRDRFGGYEQYF. The CDR3 DNA is TGCGCCAGCAGCTTGGCCAAAAAGTCCCGGGACAGGTTCGGGGGCTACGAGCAGTACTTC. The full variable domain, with the rest looked up from reference TRBV5-1 and TRBJ2-7, is KAGVTQTPRYLIKTRGQQVTLSCSPISGHRSVSWYQQTPGQGLQFLFEYFSETQRNKGNFPGRFSGRQFSNSRSEMNVSTLELGDSALYLCASSLAKKSRDRFGGYEQYFGPGTRLTVT.

This clone is a singleton in its sample. The chain uses TRBV5-1 and TRBJ2-1, with 9 bases matching TRBD2. V gave up 0 bases and J gave up 7 bases; unmatched junction bases: 5. CDR1 SGHRS and CDR2 YFSETQ come from the germline V gene. This CDR3 is 15 amino acids long. CDR3 protein: CASSLVVAGVNEQFF. CDR3 nucleotide sequence: TGCGCCAGCAGCTTGGTGGTAGCGGGAGTGAATGAGCAGTTCTTC. Looking up the rest from reference TRBV5-1 and TRBJ2-1 gives the full variable domain: KAGVTQTPRYLIKTRGQQVTLSCSPISGHRSVSWYQQTPGQGLQFLFEYFSETQRNKGNFPGRFSGRQFSNSRSEMNVSTLELGDSALYLCASSLVVAGVNEQFFGPGTRLTVL.